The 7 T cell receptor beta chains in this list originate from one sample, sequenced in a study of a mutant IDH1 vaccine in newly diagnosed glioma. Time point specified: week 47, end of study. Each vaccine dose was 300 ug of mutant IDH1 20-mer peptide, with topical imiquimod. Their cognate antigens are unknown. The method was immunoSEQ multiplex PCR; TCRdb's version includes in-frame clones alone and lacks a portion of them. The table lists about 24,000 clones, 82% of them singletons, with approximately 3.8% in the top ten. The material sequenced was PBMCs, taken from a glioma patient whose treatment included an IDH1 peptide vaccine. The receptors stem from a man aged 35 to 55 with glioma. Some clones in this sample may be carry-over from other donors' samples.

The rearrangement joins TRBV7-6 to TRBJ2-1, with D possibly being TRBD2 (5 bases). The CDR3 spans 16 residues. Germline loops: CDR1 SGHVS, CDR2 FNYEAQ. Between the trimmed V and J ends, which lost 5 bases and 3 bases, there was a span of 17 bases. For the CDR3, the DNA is TGTGCCAGCAGCCCCACCCTACTAGTCTACTACAATGAGCAGTTCTTC. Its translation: CASSPTLLVYYNEQFF.

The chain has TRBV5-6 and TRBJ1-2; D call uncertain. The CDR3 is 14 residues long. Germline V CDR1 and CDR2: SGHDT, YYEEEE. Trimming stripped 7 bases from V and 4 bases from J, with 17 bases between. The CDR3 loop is CASLGSWVSYGYTF. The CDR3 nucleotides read TGTGCCAGCTTGGGATCGTGGGTTTCCTATGGCTACACCTTC.

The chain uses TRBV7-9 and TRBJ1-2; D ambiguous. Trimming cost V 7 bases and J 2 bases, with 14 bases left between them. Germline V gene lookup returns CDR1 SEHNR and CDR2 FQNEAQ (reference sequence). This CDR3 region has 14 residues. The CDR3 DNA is TGTGCCAGCACCGTCGGAGGGTGGAACTATGGCTACACCTTC. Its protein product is CASTVGGWNYGYTF.

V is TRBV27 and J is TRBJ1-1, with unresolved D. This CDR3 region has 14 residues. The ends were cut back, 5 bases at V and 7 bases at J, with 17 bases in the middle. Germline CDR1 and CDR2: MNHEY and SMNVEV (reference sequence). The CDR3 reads CASSGGENSNEAFF. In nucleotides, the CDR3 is TGTGCCAGCAGTGGTGGGGAGAATAGTAATGAAGCTTTCTTT.

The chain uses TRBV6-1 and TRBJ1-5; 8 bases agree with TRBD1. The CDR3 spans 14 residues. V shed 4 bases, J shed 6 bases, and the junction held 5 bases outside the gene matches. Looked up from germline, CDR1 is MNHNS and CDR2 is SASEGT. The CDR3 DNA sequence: TGTGCCAGCAGTGGGACAGGGTACCTTCAGCCCCAGCATTTT. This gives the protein CASSGTGYLQPQHF.

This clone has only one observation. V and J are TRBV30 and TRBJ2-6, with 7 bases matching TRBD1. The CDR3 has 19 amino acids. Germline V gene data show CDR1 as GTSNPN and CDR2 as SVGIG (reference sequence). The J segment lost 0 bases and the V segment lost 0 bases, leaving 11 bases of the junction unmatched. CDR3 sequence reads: CAWSVRLDRRFSGANVLTF. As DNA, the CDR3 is TGTGCCTGGAGTGTACGATTGGACAGGCGGTTCTCTGGGGCCAACGTCCTGACTTTC.

The CDR3, as DNA: TGTGCCAGTAGTTCACAGGGGGTTCCGGATGAAAAACTGTTTTTT. Its translation: CASSSQGVPDEKLFF. The chain has TRBV19 and TRBJ1-4; 8 bases are shared with TRBD1. The J segment lost 6 bases and the V segment lost 5 bases, leaving 8 bases of the junction unmatched. CDR1 and CDR2 from the germline V gene are LNHDA and SQIVND (reference sequence). The CDR3 has 15 residues.